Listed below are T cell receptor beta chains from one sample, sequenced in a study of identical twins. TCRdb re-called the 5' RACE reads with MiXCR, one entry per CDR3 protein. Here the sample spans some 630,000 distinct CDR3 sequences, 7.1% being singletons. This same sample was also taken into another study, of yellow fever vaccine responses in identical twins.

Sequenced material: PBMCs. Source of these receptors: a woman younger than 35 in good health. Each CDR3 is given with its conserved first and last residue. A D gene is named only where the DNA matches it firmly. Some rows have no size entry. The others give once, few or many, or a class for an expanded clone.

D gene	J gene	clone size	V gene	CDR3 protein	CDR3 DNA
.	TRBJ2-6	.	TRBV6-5	CASSYSGRPGANVLTF	TGTGCCAGCAGTTACTCGGGCCGCCCTGGGGCCAACGTCCTGACTTTC
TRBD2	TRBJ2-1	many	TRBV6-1	CASMSSHLSGRGEQFF	TGTGCCAGCATGTCAAGTCACCTTAGCGGGAGGGGTGAGCAGTTCTTC
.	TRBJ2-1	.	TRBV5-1	CASKKGAGSYNEQFF	TGCGCCAGCAAAAAAGGGGCTGGCTCCTACAATGAGCAGTTCTTC
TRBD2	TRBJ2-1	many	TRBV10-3	CAISEERGSVNEQFF	TGTGCCATCAGTGAGGAGCGGGGGAGTGTCAATGAGCAGTTCTTC
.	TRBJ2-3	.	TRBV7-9	CASSRLPPDTQYF	TGTGCCAGCAGCCGACTACCGCCAGATACGCAGTATTTT
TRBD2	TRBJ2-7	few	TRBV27	CASSLSCGGSYEQYF	TGTGCCAGCAGTTTATCGTGCGGCGGGAGCTACGAGCAGTACTTC
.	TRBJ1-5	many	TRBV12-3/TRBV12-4	CASSKDGSNQPQHF	TGTGCCAGCAGTAAGGACGGTAGCAATCAGCCCCAGCATTTT
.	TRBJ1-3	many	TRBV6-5	CASSFRTASGNTIYF	TGTGCCAGCAGTTTCCGGACAGCCTCTGGAAACACCATATATTTT
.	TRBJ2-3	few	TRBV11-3	CASSLKDGTDTQYF	TGTGCCAGCAGCTTAAAAGATGGCACAGATACGCAGTATTTT
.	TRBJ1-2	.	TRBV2	CASSVTDYGYTF	TGTGCCAGCAGCGTCACCGACTATGGCTACACCTTC
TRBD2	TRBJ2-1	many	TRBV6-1	CASSGGLAGHNEQFF	TGTGCCAGCAGTGGAGGACTAGCGGGCCACAATGAGCAGTTCTTC
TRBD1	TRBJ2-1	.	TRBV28	CASSVRTGAYNEQFF	TGTGCCAGCAGTGTCCGGACAGGGGCCTACAATGAGCAGTTCTTC
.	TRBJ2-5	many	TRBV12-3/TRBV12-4	CASTPPGSPETQYF	TGTGCCAGCACTCCTCCGGGGTCTCCGGAGACCCAGTACTTC
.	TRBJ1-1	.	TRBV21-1	CASSKAYIRIMNTEAFF	TGTGCCAGCAGCAAGGCTTATATTAGGATTATGAACACTGAAGCTTTCTTT
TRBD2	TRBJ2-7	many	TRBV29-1	CSVARETSGSYEQYF	TGCAGCGTTGCCCGGGAGACTAGCGGCTCCTACGAGCAGTACTTC
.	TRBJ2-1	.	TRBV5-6	CASSLKLLSSYNEQFF	TGTGCCAGCAGCTTGAAGCTCTTAAGCTCCTACAATGAGCAGTTCTTC
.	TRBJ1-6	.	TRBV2	CASSEQVGSPLHF	TGTGCCAGCAGTGAACAGGTCGGTTCACCCCTCCACTTT
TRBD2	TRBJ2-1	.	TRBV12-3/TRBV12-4	CASSFLLGLGSNEQFF	TGTGCCAGCAGTTTTCTTTTGGGACTAGGTTCCAATGAGCAGTTCTTC
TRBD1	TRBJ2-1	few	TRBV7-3	CASSLSGVLGDREQFF	TGTGCCAGCAGCTTATCTGGAGTGCTTGGGGACAGGGAACAATTCTTC
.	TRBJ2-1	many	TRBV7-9	CASSLDANNNEQFF	TGTGCCAGCAGCTTAGATGCTAACAACAATGAGCAGTTCTTC
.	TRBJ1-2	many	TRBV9	CASSSTGSWLAGYTF	TGTGCCAGCAGCTCAACAGGGTCCTGGCTGGCGGGCTACACCTTC
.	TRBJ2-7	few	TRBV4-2	CASSQVSGEGGSLREQYF	TGTGCCAGCAGCCAAGTAAGCGGTGAGGGGGGATCGTTACGCGAGCAGTACTTC
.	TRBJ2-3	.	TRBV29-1	CSAGWRLYTDTQYF	TGCAGCGCCGGTTGGCGGTTATACACAGATACGCAGTATTTT
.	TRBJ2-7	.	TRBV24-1	CATSVSGYEQYF	TGTGCCACCAGTGTATCGGGTTACGAGCAGTACTTC
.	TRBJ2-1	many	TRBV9	CASSGSGNSYNEQFF	TGTGCCAGCAGCGGTAGCGGAAACTCCTACAATGAGCAGTTCTTC
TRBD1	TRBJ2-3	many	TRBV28	CASSSPGTVATDTQYF	TGTGCCAGCAGTTCCCCCGGGACAGTAGCCACAGATACGCAGTATTTT
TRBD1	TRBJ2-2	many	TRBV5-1	CASSLRQGYSNTGELFF	TGCGCCAGCAGCTTGAGACAGGGCTATTCGAACACCGGGGAGCTGTTTTTT
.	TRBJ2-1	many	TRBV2	CASSRLPMSSYNEQFF	TGTGCCAGCAGTCGACTCCCGATGAGCTCCTACAATGAGCAGTTCTTC
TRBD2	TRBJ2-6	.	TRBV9	CASSAGGSGGAKANVLTF	TGTGCCAGCAGCGCCGGGGGGAGCGGGGGGGCGAAGGCCAACGTCCTGACTTTC
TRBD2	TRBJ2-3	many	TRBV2	CASSETSGGADTQYF	TGTGCCAGCAGCGAGACTAGCGGGGGAGCAGATACGCAGTATTTT
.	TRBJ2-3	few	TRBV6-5	CASSYSRYTDTQYF	TGTGCCAGCAGTTACTCGCGGTACACAGATACGCAGTATTTT
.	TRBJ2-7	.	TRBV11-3	CASSLAAGDYEQYF	TGTGCCAGCAGCTTAGCTGCCGGGGACTACGAGCAGTACTTC
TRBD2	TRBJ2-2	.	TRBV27	CASSPGLAGGRGGELFF	TGTGCCAGCAGTCCTGGACTAGCGGGGGGGCGTGGCGGGGAGCTGTTTTTT
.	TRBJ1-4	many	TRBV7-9	CASSLAPAIIGEKLFF	TGTGCCAGCAGCTTAGCGCCAGCTATCATTGGGGAAAAACTGTTTTTT
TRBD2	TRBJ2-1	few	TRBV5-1	CASSFRREDHNEQFF	TGCGCCAGCAGCTTTAGGCGGGAGGACCACAATGAGCAGTTCTTC
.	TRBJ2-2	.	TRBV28	CASSLPSRNTGELFF	TGTGCCAGCAGTTTACCTAGCAGGAACACCGGGGAGCTGTTTTTT
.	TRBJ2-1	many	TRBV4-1	CASSQVLGSYNEQFF	TGCGCCAGCAGCCAAGTCCTCGGCTCCTACAATGAGCAGTTCTTC
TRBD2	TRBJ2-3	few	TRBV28	CASSLTSGGTFNTQYF	TGTGCCAGCAGTTTAACTAGCGGGGGGACCTTCAATACGCAGTATTTT
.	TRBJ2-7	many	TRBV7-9	CASSLVGAVGVYEQYF	TGTGCCAGCAGCCTCGTGGGAGCAGTGGGGGTTTACGAGCAGTACTTC
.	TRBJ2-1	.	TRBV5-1	CASSFGRGPYSYNEQFF	TGCGCCAGCAGCTTCGGGCGGGGGCCCTACTCCTACAATGAGCAGTTCTTC
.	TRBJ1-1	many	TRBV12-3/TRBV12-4	CASSPREMSTEAFF	TGTGCCAGCAGTCCCAGGGAGATGAGCACTGAAGCTTTCTTT
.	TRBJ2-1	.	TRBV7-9	CAWRELKNNEQFF	TGTGCCTGGAGGGAATTAAAGAACAATGAGCAGTTCTTC
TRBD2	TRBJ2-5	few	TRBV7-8	CASSGRDYQETQYF	TGTGCCAGCAGCGGGAGGGACTATCAAGAGACCCAGTACTTC
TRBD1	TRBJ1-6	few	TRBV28	CASSLPRQGTYNSPLHF	TGTGCCAGCAGTTTACCCCGACAGGGCACCTATAATTCACCCCTCCACTTT
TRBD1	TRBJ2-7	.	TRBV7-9	CASSLALRGRYEQYF	TGTGCCAGCAGCTTAGCCCTCAGGGGGCGTTACGAGCAGTACTTC
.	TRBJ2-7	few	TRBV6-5	CASSYSNIDYEQYF	TGTGCCAGCAGTTACTCGAATATAGACTACGAGCAGTACTTC
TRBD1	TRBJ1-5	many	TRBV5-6	CASSRMTGNNQPQHF	TGTGCCAGCAGCCGAATGACAGGGAACAATCAGCCCCAGCATTTT
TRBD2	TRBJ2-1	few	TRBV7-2	CASSSNLGGPGGNEQFF	TGTGCCAGCAGCTCAAACCTCGGAGGGCCGGGGGGCAATGAGCAGTTCTTC
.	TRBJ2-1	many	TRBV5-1	CASSLLGTISYNEQFF	TGCGCCAGCAGCTTGTTAGGGACAATCTCCTACAATGAGCAGTTCTTC
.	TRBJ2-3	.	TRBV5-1	CASSSRDEYTDTQYF	TGCGCCAGCAGCTCCCGTGACGAGTACACAGATACGCAGTATTTT